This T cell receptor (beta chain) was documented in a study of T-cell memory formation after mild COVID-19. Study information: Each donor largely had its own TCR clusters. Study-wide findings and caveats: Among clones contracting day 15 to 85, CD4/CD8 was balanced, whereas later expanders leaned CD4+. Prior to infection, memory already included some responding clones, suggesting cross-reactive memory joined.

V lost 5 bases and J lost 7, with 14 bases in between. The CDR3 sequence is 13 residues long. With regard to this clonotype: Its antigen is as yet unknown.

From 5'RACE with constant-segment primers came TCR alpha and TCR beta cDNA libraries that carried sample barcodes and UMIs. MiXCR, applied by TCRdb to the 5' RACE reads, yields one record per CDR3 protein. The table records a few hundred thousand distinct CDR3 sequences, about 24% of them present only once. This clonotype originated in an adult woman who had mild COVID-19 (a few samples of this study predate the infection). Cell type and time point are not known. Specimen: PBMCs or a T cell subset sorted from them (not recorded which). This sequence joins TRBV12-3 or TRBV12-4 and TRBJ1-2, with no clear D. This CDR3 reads CASSPHSSGGYTF. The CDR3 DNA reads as TGTGCCAGCAGTCCCCACTCGTCGGGTGGCTACACCTTC.